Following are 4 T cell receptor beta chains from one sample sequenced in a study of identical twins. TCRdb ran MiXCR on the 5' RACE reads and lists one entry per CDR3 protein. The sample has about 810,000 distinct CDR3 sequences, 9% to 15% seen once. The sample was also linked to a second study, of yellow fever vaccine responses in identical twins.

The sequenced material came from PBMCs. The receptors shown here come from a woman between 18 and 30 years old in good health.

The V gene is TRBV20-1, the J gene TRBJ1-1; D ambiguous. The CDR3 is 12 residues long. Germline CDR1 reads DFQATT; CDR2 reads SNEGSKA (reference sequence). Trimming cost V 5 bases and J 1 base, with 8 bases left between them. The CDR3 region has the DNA TGCAGTGCTGAGGGCTCGAACACTGAAGCTTTCTTT. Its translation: CSAEGSNTEAFF.

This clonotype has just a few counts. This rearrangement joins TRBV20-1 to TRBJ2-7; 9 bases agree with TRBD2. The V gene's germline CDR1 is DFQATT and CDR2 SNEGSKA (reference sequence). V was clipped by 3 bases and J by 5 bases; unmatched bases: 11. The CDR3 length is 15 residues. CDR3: CSASKTSGTSDEQYF. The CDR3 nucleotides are TGCAGTGCTAGCAAGACTAGCGGCACGTCTGACGAGCAGTACTTC.

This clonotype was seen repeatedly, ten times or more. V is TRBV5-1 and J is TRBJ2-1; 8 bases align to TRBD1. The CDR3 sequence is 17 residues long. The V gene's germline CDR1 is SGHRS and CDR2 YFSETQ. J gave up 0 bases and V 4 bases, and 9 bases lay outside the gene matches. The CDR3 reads CASSRGSGTGSYNEQFF. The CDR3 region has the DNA TGCGCCAGCAGCCGAGGTTCCGGGACAGGCTCCTACAATGAGCAGTTCTTC. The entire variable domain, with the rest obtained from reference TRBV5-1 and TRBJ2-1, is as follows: KAGVTQTPRYLIKTRGQQVTLSCSPISGHRSVSWYQQTPGQGLQFLFEYFSETQRNKGNFPGRFSGRQFSNSRSEMNVSTLELGDSALYLCASSRGSGTGSYNEQFFGPGTRLTVL.

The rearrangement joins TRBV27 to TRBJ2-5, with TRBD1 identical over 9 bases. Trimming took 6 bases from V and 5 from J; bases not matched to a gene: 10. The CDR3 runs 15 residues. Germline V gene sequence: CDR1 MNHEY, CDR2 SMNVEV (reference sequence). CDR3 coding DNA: TGTGCCAGCAGCCTAGGGACAGGGAGTCCGGAGACCCAGTACTTC. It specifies CASSLGTGSPETQYF.